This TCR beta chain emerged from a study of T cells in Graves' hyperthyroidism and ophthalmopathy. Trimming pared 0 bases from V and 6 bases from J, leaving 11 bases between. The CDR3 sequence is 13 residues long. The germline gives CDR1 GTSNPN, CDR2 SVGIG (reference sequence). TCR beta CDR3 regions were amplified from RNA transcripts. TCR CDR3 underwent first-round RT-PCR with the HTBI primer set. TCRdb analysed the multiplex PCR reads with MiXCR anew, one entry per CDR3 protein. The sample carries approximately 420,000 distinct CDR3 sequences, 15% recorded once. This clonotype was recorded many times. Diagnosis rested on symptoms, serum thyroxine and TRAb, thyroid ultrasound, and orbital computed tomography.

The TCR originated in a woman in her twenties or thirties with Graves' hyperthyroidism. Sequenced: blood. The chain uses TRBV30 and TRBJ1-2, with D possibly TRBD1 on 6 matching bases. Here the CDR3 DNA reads TGTGCCTGGAGTGTAACAGGGAGGAATGGCTACACCTTC. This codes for CAWSVTGRNGYTF.